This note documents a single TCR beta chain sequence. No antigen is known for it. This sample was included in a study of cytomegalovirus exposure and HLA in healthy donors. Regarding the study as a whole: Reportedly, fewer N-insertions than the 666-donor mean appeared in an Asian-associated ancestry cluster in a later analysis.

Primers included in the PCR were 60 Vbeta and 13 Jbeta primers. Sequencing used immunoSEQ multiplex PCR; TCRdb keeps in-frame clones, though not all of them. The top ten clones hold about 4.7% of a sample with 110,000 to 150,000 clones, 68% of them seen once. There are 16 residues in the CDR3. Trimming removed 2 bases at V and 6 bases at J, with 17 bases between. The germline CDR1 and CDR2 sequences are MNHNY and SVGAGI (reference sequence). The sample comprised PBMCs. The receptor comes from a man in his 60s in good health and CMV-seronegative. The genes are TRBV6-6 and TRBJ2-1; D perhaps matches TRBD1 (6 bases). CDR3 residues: CASSYRTAVSPNEQFF. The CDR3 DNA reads TGTGCCAGCAGTTACCGGACAGCGGTTTCCCCCAATGAGCAGTTCTTC.